A selection of T cell receptor beta chains follows, all from one sample in a study of control samples from healthy donors and cancer patients. The data were produced by immunoSEQ multiplex PCR, yet TCRdb's version contains in-frame clones alone and is incomplete. Of approximately 170,000 clones detected, around 93% appear once; the ten largest clones hold approximately 4%. Material for sequencing was blood. The receptor source for this set is a woman aged 55-69 years in good health. The CDR3 runs from the conserved cysteine through the conserved F or W. A D gene is named only where the DNA matches it firmly. Expanded clones get a size class; other rows say once, few or many, or leave the size out.

v_gene: TRBV5-4
abundance: .
j_gene: TRBJ1-4
d_gene: .
CDR3aa: CASSNRDKGETLRTNEKLFF
CDR3nt: TGTGCCAGCAGCAACCGGGACAAGGGGGAAACTTTGAGAACTAATGAAAAACTGTTTTTT

v_gene: TRBV2
abundance: once
j_gene: TRBJ1-1
d_gene: .
CDR3aa: CASSVYREVNTEAFF
CDR3nt: TGTGCCAGCAGTGTGTACAGGGAAGTGAACACTGAAGCTTTCTTT

v_gene: TRBV5-5
abundance: .
j_gene: TRBJ1-2
d_gene: .
CDR3aa: CASSLAGGQNYGYTF
CDR3nt: TGTGCCAGCAGCTTGGCCGGTGGGCAGAACTATGGCTACACCTTC

v_gene: TRBV10-3
abundance: .
j_gene: TRBJ1-3
d_gene: .
CDR3aa: CAISGQGNTIYF
CDR3nt: TGTGCCATCAGTGGACAGGGAAACACCATATATTTT

v_gene: TRBV6-5
abundance: few
j_gene: TRBJ1-5
d_gene: .
CDR3aa: CASYWGSGPNQPQHF
CDR3nt: TGTGCCAGCTACTGGGGTTCGGGGCCGAATCAGCCCCAGCATTTT

v_gene: TRBV19
abundance: once
j_gene: TRBJ1-2
d_gene: .
CDR3aa: CASSIRGENGYTF
CDR3nt: TGTGCCAGTAGTATTAGAGGGGAAAATGGCTACACCTTC

v_gene: TRBV7-2
abundance: few
j_gene: TRBJ1-4
d_gene: TRBD1
CDR3aa: CASTPLVDRGHEKLFF
CDR3nt: TGTGCCAGCACCCCCTTAGTGGACAGGGGGCACGAAAAACTGTTTTTT

v_gene: TRBV2
abundance: .
j_gene: TRBJ2-5
d_gene: TRBD2
CDR3aa: CASLTSGAKGETQYF
CDR3nt: TGTGCCAGCCTCACTAGCGGGGCTAAGGGGGAGACCCAGTACTTC

v_gene: TRBV19
abundance: .
j_gene: TRBJ1-3
d_gene: .
CDR3aa: CASKALVSGNTIYF
CDR3nt: TGTGCCAGTAAAGCATTAGTCTCCGGAAACACCATATATTTT

v_gene: TRBV20-1
abundance: .
j_gene: TRBJ2-5
d_gene: .
CDR3aa: CSASGRTENQETQYF
CDR3nt: TGCAGTGCTAGTGGAAGGACAGAGAACCAAGAGACCCAGTACTTC

v_gene: TRBV10-3
abundance: .
j_gene: TRBJ2-1
d_gene: .
CDR3aa: CAISQTENSYNEQFF
CDR3nt: TGTGCCATCAGCCAGACTGAGAACTCCTACAATGAGCAGTTCTTC

v_gene: TRBV6-5
abundance: .
j_gene: TRBJ1-2
d_gene: .
CDR3aa: CASSNSGGGYTF
CDR3nt: TGTGCCAGCAGCAACTCAGGAGGCGGCTACACCTTC

v_gene: TRBV5-6
abundance: .
j_gene: TRBJ2-1
d_gene: TRBD1
CDR3aa: CASRRQGADEQFF
CDR3nt: TGTGCCAGCAGAAGACAGGGGGCGGATGAGCAGTTCTTC

v_gene: TRBV7-8
abundance: few
j_gene: TRBJ2-1
d_gene: TRBD2
CDR3aa: CASSPLAGTNEQFF
CDR3nt: TGTGCCAGCAGCCCTCTAGCGGGGACCAATGAGCAGTTCTTC

v_gene: TRBV2
abundance: many
j_gene: TRBJ1-5
d_gene: TRBD1
CDR3aa: CASSTGTGEVQPQHF
CDR3nt: TGTGCCAGCAGCACCGGGACAGGGGAAGTTCAGCCCCAGCATTTT

v_gene: TRBV6-2/TRBV6-3
abundance: .
j_gene: TRBJ1-3
d_gene: .
CDR3aa: CASSYPQEPSGNTIYF
CDR3nt: TGTGCCAGCAGTTACCCCCAAGAACCGTCTGGAAACACCATATATTTT

v_gene: TRBV20-1
abundance: .
j_gene: TRBJ2-1
d_gene: .
CDR3aa: CSASMDVGQFF
CDR3nt: TGCAGTGCTAGCATGGACGTAGGGCAGTTCTTC

v_gene: TRBV7-9
abundance: .
j_gene: TRBJ2-1
d_gene: .
CDR3aa: CASSTSRGPILNEQFF
CDR3nt: TGTGCCAGCAGTACATCGCGGGGGCCAATCCTCAATGAGCAGTTCTTC

v_gene: TRBV7-2
abundance: .
j_gene: TRBJ1-5
d_gene: .
CDR3aa: CASSPSEGSGQPQHF
CDR3nt: TGTGCCAGCAGCCCTTCCGAGGGGTCGGGTCAGCCCCAGCATTTT

v_gene: TRBV27
abundance: .
j_gene: TRBJ2-7
d_gene: .
CDR3aa: CASRLHGSLLGEQYF
CDR3nt: TGTGCCAGCAGGCTACACGGGTCCCTCCTTGGGGAGCAGTACTTC